The clone carrying this T cell receptor beta chain came up once. This CDR3 spans 18 amino acids. Trimming left V 3 bases short and J 7 bases short, with 27 bases between. The data are from a study of blood T cell repertoires in COVID-19. Study context: COVID-19 samples, acute and convalescent, were from the United States, Italy and Spain. In each case, the material was cDNA or gDNA derived from T cells, B-cell-depleted T cells, or PBMCs.

Under the authors' procedure: For nucleated cells, counts were estimated from reference gene primer amplification. Some clones are missing from TCRdb's copy, which holds only in-frame ones; the method was immunoSEQ multiplex PCR. V, J and clone size derive from that table, while D and trimming were established from the DNA sequence. The sample records about 91,000 clones, 85% to 90% being singletons. The receptor was derived from a woman older than 75 with active COVID-19. Material for sequencing was peripheral blood. The J gene is TRBJ1-1, the V gene TRBV23-1; no reliable D call. TRBV23-1 is recorded as an ORF, its role being uncertain. CDR3 residues: CASSHPPNLGSRANEAFF. The CDR3 region has the DNA TGCGCCAGCAGTCACCCCCCTAACCTCGGGAGCAGAGCTAATGAAGCTTTCTTT.